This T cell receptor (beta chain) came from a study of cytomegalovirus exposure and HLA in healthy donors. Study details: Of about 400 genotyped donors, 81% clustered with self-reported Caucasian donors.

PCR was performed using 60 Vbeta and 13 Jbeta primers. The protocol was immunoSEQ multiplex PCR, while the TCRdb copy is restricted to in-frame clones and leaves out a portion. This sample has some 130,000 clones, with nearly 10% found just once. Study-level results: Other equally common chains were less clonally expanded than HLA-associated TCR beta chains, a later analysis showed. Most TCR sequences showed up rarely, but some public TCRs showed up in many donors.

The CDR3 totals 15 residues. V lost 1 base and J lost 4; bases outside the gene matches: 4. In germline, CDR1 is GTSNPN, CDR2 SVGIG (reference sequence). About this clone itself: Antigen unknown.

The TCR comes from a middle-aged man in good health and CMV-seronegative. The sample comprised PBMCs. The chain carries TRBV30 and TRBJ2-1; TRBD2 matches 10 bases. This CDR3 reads CAWSAIAGGYNEQFF. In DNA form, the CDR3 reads TGTGCCTGGAGTGCGATAGCGGGGGGTTACAATGAGCAGTTCTTC. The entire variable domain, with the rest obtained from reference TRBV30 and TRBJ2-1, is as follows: SQTIHQWPATLVQPVGSPLSLECTVEGTSNPNLYWYRQAAGRGLQLLFYSVGIGQISSEVPQNLSASRPQDRQFILSSKKLLLSDSGFYLCAWSAIAGGYNEQFFGPGTRLTVL.